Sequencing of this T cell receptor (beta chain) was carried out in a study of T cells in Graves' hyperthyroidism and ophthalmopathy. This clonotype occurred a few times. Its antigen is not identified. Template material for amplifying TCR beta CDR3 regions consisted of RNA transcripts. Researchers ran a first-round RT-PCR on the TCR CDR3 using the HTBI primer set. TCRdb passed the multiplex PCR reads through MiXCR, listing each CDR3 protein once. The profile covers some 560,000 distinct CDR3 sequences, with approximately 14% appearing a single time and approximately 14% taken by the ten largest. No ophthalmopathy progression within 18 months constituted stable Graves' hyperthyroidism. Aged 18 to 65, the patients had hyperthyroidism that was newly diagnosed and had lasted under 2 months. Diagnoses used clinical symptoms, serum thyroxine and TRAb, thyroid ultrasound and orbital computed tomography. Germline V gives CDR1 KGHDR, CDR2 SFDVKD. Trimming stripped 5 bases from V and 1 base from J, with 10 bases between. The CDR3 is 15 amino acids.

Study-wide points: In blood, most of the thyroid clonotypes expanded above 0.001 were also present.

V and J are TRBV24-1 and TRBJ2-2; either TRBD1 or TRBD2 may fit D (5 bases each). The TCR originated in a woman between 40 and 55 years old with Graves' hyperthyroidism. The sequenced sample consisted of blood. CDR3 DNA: TGTGCCACCAGTGTGGGACGCATGAACACCGGGGAGCTGTTTTTT. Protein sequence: CATSVGRMNTGELFF.